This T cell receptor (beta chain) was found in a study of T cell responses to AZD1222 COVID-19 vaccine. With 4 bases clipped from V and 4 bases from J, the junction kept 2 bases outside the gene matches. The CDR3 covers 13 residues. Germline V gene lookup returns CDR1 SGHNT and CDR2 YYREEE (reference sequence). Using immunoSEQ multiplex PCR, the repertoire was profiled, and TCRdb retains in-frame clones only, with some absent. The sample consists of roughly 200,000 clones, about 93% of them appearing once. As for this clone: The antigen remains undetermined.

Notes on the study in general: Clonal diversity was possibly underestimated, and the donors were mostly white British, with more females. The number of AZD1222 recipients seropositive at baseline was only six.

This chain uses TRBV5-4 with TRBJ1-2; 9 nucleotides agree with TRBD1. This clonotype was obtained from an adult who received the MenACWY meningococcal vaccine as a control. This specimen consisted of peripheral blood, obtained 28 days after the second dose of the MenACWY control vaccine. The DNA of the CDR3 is TGTGCCAGCAGCACGACAGGGGGCTATGGCTACACCTTC. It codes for CASSTTGGYGYTF.